The rows below give T cell receptor beta chains drawn from one sample of a study of T cells after yellow fever vaccination. A single record per CDR3 protein comes from TCRdb applying MiXCR to the 5' RACE reads. The sample lists roughly 520,000 distinct CDR3 sequences; just over 20% were seen once. The sequences come from PBMCs, collected more than 20 days after the first yellow fever vaccination. These receptors originate from a man aged 18 to 29 who received the YFV17D yellow fever vaccine. Both conserved end residues are part of each CDR3. D genes are given only for firm matches. Rows give clone size only sometimes, using once, few, many, or a class for an expanded clone.

.,TRBV27,.,TRBJ1-6,TGTGCCAGCAGTTTAACTGGGGCTACACCCCTCCACTTT,CASSLTGATPLHF
.,TRBV5-1,many,TRBJ1-2,TGCGCCAGCAGCTTGGACAGGGCTAACTATGGCTACACCTTC,CASSLDRANYGYTF
.,TRBV12-3/TRBV12-4,few,TRBJ2-1,TGTGCCAGCAACAACCCCGGGGCGGTTGAGCAGTTCTTC,CASNNPGAVEQFF
.,TRBV7-9,.,TRBJ1-5,TGTGCCAGCAGCCTAGGATTCGGGAATCAGCCCCAGCATTTT,CASSLGFGNQPQHF
.,TRBV6-1,.,TRBJ2-1,TGTGCCAGCGGTCCTTTGCGCGGGGCGTACAATGAGCAGTTCTTC,CASGPLRGAYNEQFF
TRBD1,TRBV27,few,TRBJ2-1,TGTGCCAGCAGTCGTACAGGGGTGGGGTACAATGAGCAGTTCTTC,CASSRTGVGYNEQFF
.,TRBV6-2/TRBV6-3,.,TRBJ2-3,TGTGCCAGCAGCTGGACTACTACCACAACGCAGTATTTT,CASSWTTTTTQYF
.,TRBV5-1,.,TRBJ2-3,TGCGCTGGGTGGGGGAACACAGATACGCAGTATTTT,CAGWGNTDTQYF
TRBD1,TRBV20-1,few,TRBJ2-1,TGCAGTGCGGGGGACAGGGGATATCTCTTC,CSAGDRGYLF
TRBD1,TRBV5-1,.,TRBJ2-3,TGCGCCAGTCACGGGACAGGGGATACTAGCACAGATACGCAGTATTTT,CASHGTGDTSTDTQYF
.,TRBV4-2,few,TRBJ2-3,TGTGCCAGCAGCCAATCCTCTAGCGGTCTAGGGGGAGATACGCAGTATTTT,CASSQSSSGLGGDTQYF
TRBD1,TRBV5-1,few,TRBJ2-3,TGCGCCAGCAGCGTGGACAGGGCCACAGATACGCAGTATTTT,CASSVDRATDTQYF
TRBD2,TRBV12-3/TRBV12-4,.,TRBJ2-3,TGTGCCAGCAGTTCCAGCGGGGGGGCGGATACGCAGTATTTT,CASSSSGGADTQYF
TRBD1,TRBV20-1,.,TRBJ1-2,TGCAGTGCGGACCGAGGACCGACAGGGGGCAATGGCTACACCTTC,CSADRGPTGGNGYTF
.,TRBV27,few,TRBJ2-2,TGTGCCAGCGTCCCCACGTCGGTGTGGGCCGGGGAGCTGTTTTTT,CASVPTSVWAGELFF
TRBD1,TRBV28,few,TRBJ1-1,TGTGCCAGCCACAGGGGATTGAGAGCTTTCTTT,CASHRGLRAFF
.,TRBV20-1,few,TRBJ2-5,.,CSAPERPSTSGTQYF
TRBD1,TRBV24-1,few,TRBJ1-5,TGTGCCACCAGTGCAGGGGGAGACAATCAGCCCCAGCATTTT,CATSAGGDNQPQHF
.,TRBV5-1,.,TRBJ1-6,TGCGCCAGCAGCTTTACCGGCCCGCGTGATTCACCCCTCCACTTT,CASSFTGPRDSPLHF
TRBD1,TRBV2,.,TRBJ2-3,TGTACCATCAGACAGGAAGAGGTCGGGACAGCTAGCACAGATACGCAGTATTTT,CTIRQEEVGTASTDTQYF
.,TRBV7-2,.,TRBJ2-3,TGTGCCAGCACTTTAGGAGGGGGCGCTCCTTCCACAGATACGCAGTATTTT,CASTLGGGAPSTDTQYF
.,TRBV29-1,few,TRBJ2-7,TGCAGCGTGACGTACTATTCCTACGAGCAGTACTTC,CSVTYYSYEQYF
.,TRBV18,many,TRBJ2-5,TGTGCCAGCTCACCACCATCGACAGGCCAAGAGACCCAGTACTTC,CASSPPSTGQETQYF
.,TRBV3-1,.,TRBJ2-3,TGTGCCAGCAGCATCGGGGGAAATACGCAGTATTTT,CASSIGGNTQYF
.,TRBV27,few,TRBJ2-3,TGTGCCAGCAGTTTTAGCGGAGGGCCTCGCACAGATACGCAGTATTTT,CASSFSGGPRTDTQYF
TRBD2,TRBV11-1,.,TRBJ2-1,TGTGCCAGCAGCCCCCGAGTCCGGGGGACTAGCGTCAGCTCCTACAATGAGCAGTTCTTC,CASSPRVRGTSVSSYNEQFF